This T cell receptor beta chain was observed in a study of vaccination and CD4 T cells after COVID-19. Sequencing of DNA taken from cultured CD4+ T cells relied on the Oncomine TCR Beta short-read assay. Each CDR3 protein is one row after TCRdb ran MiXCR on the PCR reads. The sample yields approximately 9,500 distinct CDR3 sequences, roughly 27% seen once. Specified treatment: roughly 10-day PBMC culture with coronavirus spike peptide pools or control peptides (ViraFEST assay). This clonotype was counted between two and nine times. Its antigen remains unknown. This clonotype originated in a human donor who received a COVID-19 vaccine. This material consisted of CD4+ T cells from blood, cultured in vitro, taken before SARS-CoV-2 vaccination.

CDR3 DNA: TGTGCCAGCAGCCCCTCCCGGGACAGGGTACGCGAGCAGTACTTC. Translating it yields CASSPSRDRVREQYF. The chain combines TRBV27 with TRBJ2-7; 9 bases map to TRBD1. With 6 bases clipped from V and 6 bases from J, the junction kept 12 bases outside the gene matches. There are 15 residues in the CDR3. CDR1 MNHEY and CDR2 SMNVEV come from the germline V gene (reference sequence).